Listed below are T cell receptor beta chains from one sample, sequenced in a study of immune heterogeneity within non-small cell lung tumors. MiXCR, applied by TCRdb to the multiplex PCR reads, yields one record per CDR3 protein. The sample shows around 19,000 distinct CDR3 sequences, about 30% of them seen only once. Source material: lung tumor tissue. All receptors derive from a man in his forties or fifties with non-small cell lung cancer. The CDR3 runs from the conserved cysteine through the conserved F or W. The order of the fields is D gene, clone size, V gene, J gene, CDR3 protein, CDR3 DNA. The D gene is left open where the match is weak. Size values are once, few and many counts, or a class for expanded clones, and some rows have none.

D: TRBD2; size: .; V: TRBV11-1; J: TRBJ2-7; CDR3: CASSFGYGLAGTYEQYF; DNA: TGTGCCAGCAGCTTTGGCTACGGACTAGCCGGCACCTACGAGCAGTACTTC
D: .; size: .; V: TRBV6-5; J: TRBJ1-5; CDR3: CASSYSWGGNQPQHF; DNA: TGTGCCAGCAGTTACTCGTGGGGGGGGAATCAGCCCCAGCATTTT
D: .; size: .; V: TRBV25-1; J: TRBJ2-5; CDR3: CATAPAGQETQYF; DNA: TGTGCCACCGCGCCGGCAGGGCAAGAGACCCAGTACTTC
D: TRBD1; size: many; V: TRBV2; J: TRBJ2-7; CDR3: CASYRGQGAYEQYF; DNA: TGTGCCAGTTACAGGGGGCAGGGCGCCTACGAGCAGTACTTC
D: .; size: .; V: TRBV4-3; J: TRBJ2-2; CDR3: CASRQPSGARTGELFF; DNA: TGCGCCAGCCGCCAACCTTCGGGGGCCAGGACCGGGGAGCTGTTTTTT
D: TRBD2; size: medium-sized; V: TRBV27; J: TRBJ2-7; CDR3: CASSLSPDQGGRAYEQYF; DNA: TGTGCCAGCAGTTTATCCCCGGACCAGGGAGGGCGCGCCTACGAGCAGTACTTC
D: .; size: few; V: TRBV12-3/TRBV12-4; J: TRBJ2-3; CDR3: CASSLSADTQYF; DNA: TGTGCCAGCAGTTTATCCGCAGATACGCAGTATTTT
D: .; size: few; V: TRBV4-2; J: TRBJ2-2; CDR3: CATAFGNTGELFF; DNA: TGTGCCACAGCCTTCGGGAACACCGGGGAGCTGTTTTTT
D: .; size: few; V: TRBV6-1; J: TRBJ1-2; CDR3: CASSPHSYRGYTF; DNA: TGTGCCAGCAGTCCTCACAGTTATAGGGGCTACACCTTC
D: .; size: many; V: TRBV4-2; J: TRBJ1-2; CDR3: CASSPATTNYGYTF; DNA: TGTGCCAGCAGCCCAGCAACAACTAACTATGGCTACACCTTC
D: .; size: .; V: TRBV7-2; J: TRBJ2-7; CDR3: CASSLEFNYEQYF; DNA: TGTGCCAGCAGCTTAGAATTCAACTACGAGCAGTACTTC
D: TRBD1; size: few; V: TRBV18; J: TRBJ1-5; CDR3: CASSPGEGASYQPQHF; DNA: TGTGCCAGCTCACCAGGGGAGGGGGCGAGTTATCAGCCCCAGCATTTT
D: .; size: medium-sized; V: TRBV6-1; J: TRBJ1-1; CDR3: CASSSSENTEAFF; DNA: TGTGCCAGCAGCAGCAGTGAGAACACTGAAGCTTTCTTT
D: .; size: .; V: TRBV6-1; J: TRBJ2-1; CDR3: CASSRQKRYNEQFF; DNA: TGTGCCAGCTCCCGGCAGAAGCGATACAATGAGCAGTTCTTC
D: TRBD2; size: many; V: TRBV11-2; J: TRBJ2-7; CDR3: CASSFFGGSYEQYF; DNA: TGTGCCAGCAGCTTCTTCGGGGGGAGCTACGAGCAGTACTTC
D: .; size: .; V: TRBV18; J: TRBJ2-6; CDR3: CASSVRSGPGANVLTF; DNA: TGTGCCAGCTCAGTCAGGTCCGGTCCAGGGGCCAACGTCCTGACTTTC
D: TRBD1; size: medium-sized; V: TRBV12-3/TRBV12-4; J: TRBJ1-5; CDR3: CASSPYGQGSNQPQHF; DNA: TGTGCCAGCAGTCCCTACGGACAGGGGAGCAATCAGCCCCAGCATTTT
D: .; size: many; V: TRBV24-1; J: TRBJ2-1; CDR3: CATSDHSGPQEQFF; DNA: TGTGCCACCAGTGACCACTCAGGGCCGCAGGAGCAGTTCTTC
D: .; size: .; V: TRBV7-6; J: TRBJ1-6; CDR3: CASSLEGGRYSPLHF; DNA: TGTGCCAGCAGCTTAGAGGGGGGAAGGTATTCACCCCTCCACTTT
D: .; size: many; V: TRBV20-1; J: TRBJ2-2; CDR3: CSASGGYTGELFF; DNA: TGCAGTGCTAGCGGAGGGTACACCGGGGAGCTGTTTTTT
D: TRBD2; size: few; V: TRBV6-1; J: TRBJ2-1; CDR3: CASSVLAGGYNEQFF; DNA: TGTGCCAGCAGTGTACTAGCGGGAGGATACAATGAGCAGTTCTTC
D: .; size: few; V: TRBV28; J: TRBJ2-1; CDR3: CASSSVPYNEQFF; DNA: TGTGCCAGCAGTTCGGTACCTTACAATGAGCAGTTCTTC
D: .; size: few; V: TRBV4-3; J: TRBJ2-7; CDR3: CASSQRVGSTVEQYF; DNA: TGCGCCAGCAGCCAAAGAGTCGGGAGTACGGTCGAGCAGTACTTC
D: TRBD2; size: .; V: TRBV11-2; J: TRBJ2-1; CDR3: CASSFIAGGVYNEQFF; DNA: TGTGCCAGCAGCTTCATAGCGGGGGGGGTCTACAATGAGCAGTTCTTC
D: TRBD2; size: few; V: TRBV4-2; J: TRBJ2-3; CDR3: CASSQEGADLAELTDTQYF; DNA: TGTGCCAGCAGCCAAGAGGGAGCTGACCTAGCGGAACTCACAGATACGCAGTATTTT
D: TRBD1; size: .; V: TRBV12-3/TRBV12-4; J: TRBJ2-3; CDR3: CASSPDRGLFNQPQYF; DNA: TGTGCCAGTAGTCCAGACAGGGGGCTATTCAATCAGCCCCAGTATTTT
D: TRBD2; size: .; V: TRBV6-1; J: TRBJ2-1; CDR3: CASSLPGLAGNEQFF; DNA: TGTGCCAGCAGCCTCCCAGGACTAGCGGGAAATGAGCAGTTCTTC